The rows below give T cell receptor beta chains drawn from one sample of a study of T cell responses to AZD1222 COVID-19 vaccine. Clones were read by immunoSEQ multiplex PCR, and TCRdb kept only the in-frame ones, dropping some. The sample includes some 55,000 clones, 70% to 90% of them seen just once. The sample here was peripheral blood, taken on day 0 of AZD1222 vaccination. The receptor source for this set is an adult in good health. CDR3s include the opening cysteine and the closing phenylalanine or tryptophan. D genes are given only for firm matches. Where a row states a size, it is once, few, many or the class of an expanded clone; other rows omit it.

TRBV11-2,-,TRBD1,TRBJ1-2,CASSYPFRGHYGYTF,TGTGCCAGCAGCTACCCCTTCAGGGGGCATTATGGCTACACCTTC
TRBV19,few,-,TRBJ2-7,CASSISGKGAYEQYF,TGTGCCAGTAGTATATCAGGGAAGGGGGCCTACGAGCAGTACTTC
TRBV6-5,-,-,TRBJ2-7,CASRNSGEQYF,TGTGCCAGCAGGAACTCGGGGGAGCAGTACTTC
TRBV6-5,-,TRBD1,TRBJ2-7,CASSYSSTGLAYEQYF,TGTGCCAGCAGTTACTCCTCGACAGGGCTTGCCTACGAGCAGTACTTC
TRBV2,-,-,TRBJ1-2,CASSPDDSYGYTF,TGTGCCAGCAGTCCTGACGACAGCTATGGCTACACCTTC
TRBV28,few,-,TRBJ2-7,CASSFSGISYEQYF,TGTGCCAGCAGTTTCTCTGGTATTTCCTACGAGCAGTACTTC
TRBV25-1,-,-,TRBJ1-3,CASSEWDLRSGNTIYF,TGTGCCAGCAGTGAATGGGACCTACGCTCTGGAAACACCATATATTTT
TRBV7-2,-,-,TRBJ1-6,CASSLSHSPLHF,TGTGCCAGCAGCTTAAGTCATTCACCCCTCCACTTT
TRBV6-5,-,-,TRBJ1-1,CASSYSPLIRSEAFF,TGTGCCAGCAGTTACTCGCCCCTAATACGGTCTGAAGCTTTCTTT
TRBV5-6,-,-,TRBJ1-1,CASSFPTATEAFF,TGTGCCAGCAGCTTCCCCACAGCCACTGAAGCTTTCTTT
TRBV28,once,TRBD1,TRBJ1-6,CASTLPTGDNSPLHF,TGTGCCAGCACCCTCCCGACAGGGGATAATTCACCCCTCCACTTT
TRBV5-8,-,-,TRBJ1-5,CASSFSPNQPQHF,TGTGCCAGCAGCTTTAGCCCCAATCAGCCCCAGCATTTT
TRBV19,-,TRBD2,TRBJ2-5,CASSLRILAGEETQYF,TGTGCCAGTAGTCTACGGATTCTAGCGGGGGAAGAGACCCAGTACTTC
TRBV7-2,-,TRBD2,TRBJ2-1,CASSSGSGGTYNEQFF,TGTGCCAGCAGCTCGGGTAGCGGGGGAACCTACAATGAGCAGTTCTTC
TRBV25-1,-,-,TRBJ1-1,CASSVMGWGTEAFF,TGTGCCAGCAGTGTAATGGGGTGGGGCACTGAAGCTTTCTTT
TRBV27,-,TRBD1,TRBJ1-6,CASSPMTGTGYSPLHF,TGTGCCAGCAGTCCTATGACCGGGACAGGTTACTCACCCCTCCACTTT
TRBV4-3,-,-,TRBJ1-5,CASSHRLLTATLQPQHF,TGCGCCAGCAGCCACCGACTACTCACGGCAACACTGCAGCCCCAGCATTTT
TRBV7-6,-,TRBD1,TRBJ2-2,CASSPNDRGGDTGELFF,TGTGCCAGCAGCCCGAACGACAGGGGAGGCGACACCGGGGAGCTGTTTTTT
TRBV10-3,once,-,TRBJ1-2,CAISDGGANYGYTF,TGTGCCATCAGTGACGGGGGAGCTAACTATGGCTACACCTTC
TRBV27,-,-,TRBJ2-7,CASSQIPLDSYEQYF,TGTGCCAGCAGTCAAATCCCCTTAGACAGCTACGAGCAGTACTTC
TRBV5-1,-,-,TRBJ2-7,CASGVVSYEQYF,TGCGCCAGCGGGGTCGTCTCCTACGAGCAGTACTTC
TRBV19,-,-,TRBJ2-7,CASSGYGLGEQYF,TGTGCCAGTAGTGGGTACGGGTTGGGGGAGCAGTACTTC
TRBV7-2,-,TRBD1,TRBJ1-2,CASSIGTGAYGYTF,TGTGCCAGCAGCATCGGGACAGGGGCGTATGGCTACACCTTC
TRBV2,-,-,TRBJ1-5,CASSGPESQPQHF,TGTGCCAGCAGTGGGCCGGAGAGTCAGCCCCAGCATTTT
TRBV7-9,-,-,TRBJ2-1,CASSLSTGYNEQFF,TGTGCCAGCAGCTTATCAACAGGCTACAATGAGCAGTTCTTC
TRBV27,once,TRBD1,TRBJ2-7,CASSARGQGEYEQYF,TGTGCCAGCAGTGCTAGGGGACAGGGGGAATACGAGCAGTACTTC
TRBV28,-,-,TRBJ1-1,CASSSSGANTEAFF,TGTGCCAGCAGTTCCTCGGGGGCAAACACTGAAGCTTTCTTT
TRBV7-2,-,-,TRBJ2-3,CASSVSPTQYF,TGTGCCAGCAGCGTAAGCCCCACGCAGTATTTT
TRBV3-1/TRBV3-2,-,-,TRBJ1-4,CASSQKVGREFEKLFF,TGTGCCAGCAGCCAAAAAGTCGGCAGGGAGTTTGAAAAACTGTTTTTT
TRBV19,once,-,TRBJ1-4,CASTKGGADEKLFF,TGTGCCAGTACCAAGGGAGGGGCGGATGAAAAACTGTTTTTT
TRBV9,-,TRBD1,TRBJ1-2,CASSAWTGVYGYTF,TGTGCCAGCAGCGCATGGACAGGGGTGTATGGCTACACCTTC
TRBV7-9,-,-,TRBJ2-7,CASSPGPNSYEQYF,TGTGCCAGCAGCCCGGGACCGAACTCCTACGAGCAGTACTTC
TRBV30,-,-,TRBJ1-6,CAWSNERTASPLHF,TGTGCCTGGAGTAACGAGAGGACGGCTTCACCCCTCCACTTT
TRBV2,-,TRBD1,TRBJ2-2,CASSRTGSGELFF,TGTGCCAGCAGCAGGACAGGGTCCGGGGAGCTGTTTTTT
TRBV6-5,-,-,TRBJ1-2,CASTESGGVDGYTF,TGTGCCAGCACCGAATCCGGGGGAGTCGATGGCTACACCTTC
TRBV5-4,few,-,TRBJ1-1,CASSFGTEAFF,TGTGCCAGCAGCTTTGGCACTGAAGCTTTCTTT
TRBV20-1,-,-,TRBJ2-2,CSASPGQNTGELFF,TGCAGTGCTAGTCCCGGACAGAACACCGGGGAGCTGTTTTTT
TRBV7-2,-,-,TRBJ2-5,CASSLGVGEQYF,TGTGCCAGCAGCTTAGGGGTGGGGGAACAGTACTTC
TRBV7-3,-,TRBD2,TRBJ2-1,CASSFQGASGGAGNEQFF,TGTGCCAGCAGCTTTCAAGGAGCTAGCGGGGGGGCCGGGAATGAGCAGTTCTTC
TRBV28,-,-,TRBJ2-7,CASRPTAGNYEQYF,TGTGCCAGCAGACCAACCGCAGGGAACTACGAGCAGTACTTC
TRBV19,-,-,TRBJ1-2,CASSINPGGVHGYTF,TGTGCCAGTAGTATAAACCCTGGCGGGGTTCATGGCTACACCTTC
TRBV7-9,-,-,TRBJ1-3,CASSLAPAPGNTIYF,TGTGCCAGCAGCTTAGCGCCCGCCCCTGGAAACACCATATATTTT
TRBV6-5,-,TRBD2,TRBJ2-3,CASKRSSGGADTQYF,TGTGCCAGCAAAAGGTCTAGCGGGGGGGCAGATACGCAGTATTTT
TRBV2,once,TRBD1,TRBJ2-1,CASSPGTGYNEQFF,TGTGCCAGCAGTCCCGGGACAGGCTACAATGAGCAGTTCTTC
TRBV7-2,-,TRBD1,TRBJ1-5,CASSLEGPGGRWRHF,TGTGCCAGCAGCCTAGAGGGTCCAGGGGGCCGGTGGCGGCATTTT
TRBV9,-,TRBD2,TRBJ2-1,CASSVTETSGGLSSYNEQFF,TGTGCCAGCAGCGTTACCGAGACTAGCGGGGGCCTCAGCTCCTACAATGAGCAGTTCTTC
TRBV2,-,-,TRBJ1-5,CASSVPASGNQPQHF,TGTGCCAGCAGTGTTCCAGCATCCGGGAATCAGCCCCAGCATTTT
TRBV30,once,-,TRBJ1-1,CAWSVGEYSEAFF,TGTGCCTGGAGTGTGGGGGAATATTCTGAAGCTTTCTTT
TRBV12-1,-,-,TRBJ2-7,CASSPMGLAGETVTRTNYEQYF,TGTGCCAGCAGCCCGATGGGGCTAGCGGGGGAGACCGTCACACGCACCAACTACGAGCAGTACTTC
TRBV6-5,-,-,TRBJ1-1,CASITPGRSGTEAFF,TGTGCCAGCATCACGCCGGGCAGGTCGGGGACTGAAGCTTTCTTT
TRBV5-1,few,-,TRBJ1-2,CASRQQGVPGYTF,TGCGCCAGCAGACAACAGGGAGTCCCTGGCTACACCTTC
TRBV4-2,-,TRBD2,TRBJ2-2,CASSQETSGAGELFF,TGTGCCAGCAGCCAAGAGACTAGCGGGGCCGGGGAGCTGTTTTTT
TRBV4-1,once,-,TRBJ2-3,CASSRTGTGRTDTQYF,TGCGCCAGCAGCCGAACCGGGACCGGGCGCACAGATACGCAGTATTTT
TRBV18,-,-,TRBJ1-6,CASSPARNSPLHF,TGTGCCAGCTCACCAGCGCGGAATTCACCCCTCCACTTT
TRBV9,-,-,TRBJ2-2,CASSVPGGELFF,TGTGCCAGCAGCGTACCCGGCGGGGAGCTGTTTTTT